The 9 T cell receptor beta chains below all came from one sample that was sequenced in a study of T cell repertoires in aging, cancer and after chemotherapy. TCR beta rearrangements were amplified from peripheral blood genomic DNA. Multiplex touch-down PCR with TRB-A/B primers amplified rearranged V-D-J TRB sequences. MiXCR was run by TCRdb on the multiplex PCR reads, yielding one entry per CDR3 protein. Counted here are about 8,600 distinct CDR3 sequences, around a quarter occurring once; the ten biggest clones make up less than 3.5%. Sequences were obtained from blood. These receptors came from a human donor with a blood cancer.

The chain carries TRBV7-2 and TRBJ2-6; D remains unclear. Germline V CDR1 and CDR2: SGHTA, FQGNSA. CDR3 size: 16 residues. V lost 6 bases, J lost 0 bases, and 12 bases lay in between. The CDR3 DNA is TGTGCCAGCAGTTACGGGTGGGGCTCTGGGGCCAACGTCCTGACTTTC. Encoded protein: CASSYGWGSGANVLTF. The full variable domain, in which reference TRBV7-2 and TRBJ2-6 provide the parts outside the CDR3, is GAGVSQSPSNKVTEKGKDVELRCDPISGHTALYWYRQSLGQGLEFLIYFQGNSAPDKSGLPSDRFSAERTGGSVSTLTIQRTQQEDSAVYLCASSYGWGSGANVLTFGAGSRLTVL.

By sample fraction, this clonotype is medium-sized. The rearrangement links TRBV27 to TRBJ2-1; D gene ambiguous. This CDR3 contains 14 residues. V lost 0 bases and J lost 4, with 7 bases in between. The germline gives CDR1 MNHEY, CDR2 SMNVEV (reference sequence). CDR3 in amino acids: CASSLSGQYNEQFF. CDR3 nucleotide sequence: TGTGCCAGCAGTTTATCCGGCCAGTACAATGAGCAGTTCTTC.

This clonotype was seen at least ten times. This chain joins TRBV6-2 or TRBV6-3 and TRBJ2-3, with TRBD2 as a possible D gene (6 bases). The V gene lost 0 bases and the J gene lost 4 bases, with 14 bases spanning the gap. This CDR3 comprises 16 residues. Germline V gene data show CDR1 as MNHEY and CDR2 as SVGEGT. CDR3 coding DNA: TGTGCCAGCAGTTACTCGAGGTGGGAGGCGCCAGATACGCAGTATTTT. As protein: CASSYSRWEAPDTQYF.

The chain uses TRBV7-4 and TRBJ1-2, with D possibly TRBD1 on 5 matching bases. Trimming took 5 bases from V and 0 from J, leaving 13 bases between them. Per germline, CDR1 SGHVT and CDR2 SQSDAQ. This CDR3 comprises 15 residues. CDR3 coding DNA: TGTGCCAGCAGCCCGTGGGACGGAGCTAACTATGGCTACACCTTC. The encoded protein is CASSPWDGANYGYTF.

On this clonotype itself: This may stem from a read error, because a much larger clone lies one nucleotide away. As DNA, the CDR3 is TGTGCCACCAGCAGAGGAACGAACACTGAAGCTTTCTTT. Translating it yields CATSRGTNTEAFF. The genes are TRBV15 and TRBJ1-1; D call uncertain. CDR3 size: 13 residues. Trimming took 1 base from V and 1 from J, leaving 4 bases between them. CDR1 is LNHNV and CDR2 is YYDKDF in the germline V gene (reference sequence).

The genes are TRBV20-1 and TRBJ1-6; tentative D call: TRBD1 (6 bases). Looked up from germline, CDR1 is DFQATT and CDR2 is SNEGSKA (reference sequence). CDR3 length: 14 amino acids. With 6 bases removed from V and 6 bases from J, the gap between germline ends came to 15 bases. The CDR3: CSAPIGTTNSPLHF. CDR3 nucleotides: TGCAGTGCCCCTATAGGGACAACTAATTCACCCCTCCACTTT.

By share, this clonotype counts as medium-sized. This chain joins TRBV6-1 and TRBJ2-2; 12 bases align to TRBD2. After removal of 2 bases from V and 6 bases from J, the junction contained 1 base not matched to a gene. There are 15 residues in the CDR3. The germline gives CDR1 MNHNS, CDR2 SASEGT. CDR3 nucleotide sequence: TGTGCCAGCAGTGAACTAGCGGGGGGGCCCGGGGAGCTGTTTTTT. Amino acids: CASSELAGGPGELFF.

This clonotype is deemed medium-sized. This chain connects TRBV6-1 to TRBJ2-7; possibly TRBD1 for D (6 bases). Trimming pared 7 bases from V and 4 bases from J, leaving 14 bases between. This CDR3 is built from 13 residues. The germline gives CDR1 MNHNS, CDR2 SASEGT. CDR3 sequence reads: CASKSTGVYEQYF. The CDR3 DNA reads TGTGCCAGCAAATCGACAGGAGTATACGAGCAGTACTTC.

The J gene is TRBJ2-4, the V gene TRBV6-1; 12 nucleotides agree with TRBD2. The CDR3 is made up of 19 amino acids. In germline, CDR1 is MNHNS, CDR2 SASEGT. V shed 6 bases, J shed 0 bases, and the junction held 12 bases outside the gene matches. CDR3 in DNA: TGTGCCAGCAGACTAGCGGGGGGCCCCAACGCACTAGCCAAAAACATTCAGTACTTC. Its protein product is CASRLAGGPNALAKNIQYF.